Shown below are 25 T cell receptor beta chains from a single sample sequenced in a study of shared clonotypes between healthy human individuals. Sequenced by immunoSEQ multiplex PCR; TCRdb stores in-frame clones only, minus some. The sample has 550,000 to 700,000 clones, about 80% seen once. The sequenced material came from memory CD4+ T cells sorted from blood. The subset: CD45RA-negative fraction. Receptor source: a woman in her twenties or thirties in good health.

This chain links TRBV19 with TRBJ1-1; perhaps TRBD1 as D (5 bases). The CDR3 contains 17 residues. Trimming removed 4 bases at V and 7 bases at J, with 25 bases between. Germline CDR1 LNHDA, CDR2 SQIVND (reference sequence). Written as DNA, the CDR3 is TGTGCCAGTAGTACCCCGGGGCCAACTCGAATCGCTAATGAAGCTTTCTTT. Its protein product is CASSTPGPTRIANEAFF.

This clone was detected only a few times. The chain combines TRBV5-1 with TRBJ1-2; perhaps TRBD1 as D (6 bases). V lost 2 bases and J 4 bases, leaving 9 bases between the germline ends. The CDR3 is made up of 13 amino acids. The germline V gene has CDR1 SGHRS and CDR2 YFSETQ. Here the CDR3 DNA reads TGCGCCAGCAGCTTCCAACAGGGCTATGGCTACACCTTC. It specifies CASSFQQGYGYTF.

The chain is built from TRBV7-3 and TRBJ2-7; D ambiguous. The germline CDR1 and CDR2 sequences are SGHTA and FQGTGA. V was pared by 5 bases and J by 0 bases, with 11 bases between. The CDR3 spans 14 residues. CDR3 coding DNA: TGTGCCAGCAGCCCAACGGTGCCCTCCTACGAGCAGTACTTC. Translating it yields CASSPTVPSYEQYF.

This rearrangement joins TRBV28 to TRBJ2-2; 9 bases are shared with TRBD1. Trimming removed 2 bases from V and 0 bases from J; junction bases left unmatched: 19. CDR3 length equals 22 residues. Germline lookup yields CDR1 MDHEN and CDR2 SYDVKM. As DNA, the CDR3 is TGTGCCAGCAGTTTAGTGGGGACAGGGTATTTCTCTAGCGCGGCGAACACCGGGGAGCTGTTTTTT. Residues: CASSLVGTGYFSSAANTGELFF.

This sequence joins TRBV6-6 and TRBJ1-5; the D is unclear. In germline, CDR1 is MNHNY, CDR2 SVGAGI (reference sequence). The CDR3 sequence is 15 residues long. The V gene lost 6 bases and the J gene lost 0 bases, with 12 bases spanning the gap. CDR3 DNA sequence: TGTGCCAGCAGCGGCCCGACCGATAGCAATCAGCCCCAGCATTTT. This translates into CASSGPTDSNQPQHF.

The genes are TRBV6-1 and TRBJ1-4, with D perhaps matching TRBD1 (5 bases). CDR3 length: 15 amino acids. V lost 1 base to trimming and J lost 4 bases, with 10 bases between them. Germline V lookup: CDR1 MNHNS, CDR2 SASEGT. CDR3 bases: TGTGCCAGCAGTGAAGATAACAGGCGTAATGAAAAACTGTTTTTT. Translation: CASSEDNRRNEKLFF.

The CDR3 protein is CASSRGTPNTEAFF. CDR3 bases: TGTGCCAGCAGTAGGGGGACACCCAACACTGAAGCTTTCTTT. The rearrangement uses TRBV25-1 and TRBJ1-1; tentative D call: TRBD1 (6 bases). CDR1 is MGHDK, CDR2 SYGVNS, per germline. The CDR3 has 14 amino acids. V dropped 5 bases and J dropped 2 bases, with 12 bases sitting between them.

This clone was counted only a few times. The genes are TRBV11-2 and TRBJ2-3; 7 bases align to TRBD2. The trim removed 1 base at V and 0 bases at J, leaving 4 bases unmatched. The CDR3 consists of 16 residues. Germline V gene data show CDR1 as SGHAT and CDR2 as FQNNGV. The CDR3 here is CASSLGGSGSTDTQYF. The CDR3 nucleotides are TGTGCCAGCAGCTTAGGAGGTAGCGGGAGCACAGATACGCAGTATTTT.

The chain combines TRBV7-7 with TRBJ2-5, with a possible D match to TRBD2 (7 bases). Per germline, CDR1 SSHAT and CDR2 FNYEAQ (reference sequence). The V and J ends lost 5 bases and 7 bases respectively, with 14 bases between them. This CDR3 spans 13 amino acids. The CDR3: CASSTQRGGTQYF. The CDR3 DNA is TGTGCCAGCAGCACCCAAAGGGGGGGGACCCAGTACTTC.

This rearrangement joins TRBV28 to TRBJ2-1; TRBD1 or TRBD2 may be the D gene (6 bases each). The CDR3 length is 24 residues. V shed 3 bases and J shed 0 bases, with 36 bases lying between them. Germline V gene lookup returns CDR1 MDHEN and CDR2 SYDVKM. CDR3: CASSLGILAPRYGGKRTSYNEQFF. DNA of the CDR3: TGTGCCAGCAGTTTGGGGATTTTGGCACCTAGGTACGGGGGCAAACGAACCTCCTACAATGAGCAGTTCTTC.

A word on this clone: The sample holds other DNA sequences that translate to the same CDR3. The chain employs TRBV28 and TRBJ1-2, with D maybe TRBD1 (5 bases). The length of the CDR3 is 13 residues. The germline CDR1 and CDR2 sequences are MDHEN and SYDVKM. The V and J ends lost 6 bases and 2 bases respectively, with 10 bases between them. The CDR3 DNA reads TGTGCCAGCAGCTGGGGGGGAAACTATGGCTACACCTTC. Translation gives CASSWGGNYGYTF.

V gene TRBV4-1 combines with J gene TRBJ2-6; D might be TRBD1 (5 bases). Trimming stripped 1 base from V and 0 bases from J, with 10 bases between. This CDR3 is built from 17 residues. The germline V gene has CDR1 MGHRA and CDR2 YSYEKL. CDR3: CASSQGQIVSGANVLTF. CDR3 bases: TGCGCCAGCAGCCAAGGACAGATCGTCTCTGGGGCCAACGTCCTGACTTTC.

The chain employs TRBV2 and TRBJ1-2, with 8 bases matching TRBD1. CDR1 is SNHLY, CDR2 FYNNEI, per germline. The J segment lost 3 bases and the V segment lost 4 bases, leaving 7 bases of the junction unmatched. There are 15 residues in the CDR3. CDR3 bases: TGTGCCAGCAGTGTAAGCCAGGGGGCGTACTATGGCTACACCTTC. Translation: CASSVSQGAYYGYTF.

This clone appeared a single time. J is TRBJ1-2 and V is TRBV27; 7 nucleotides align to TRBD1. The V gene's germline CDR1 is MNHEY and CDR2 SMNVEV (reference sequence). CDR3 length: 13 amino acids. V was pared by 5 bases and J by 5 bases, with 5 bases of the junction left unmatched. The CDR3 is CASSDRVGYGYTF. CDR3 in DNA: TGTGCCAGCAGTGACAGGGTTGGTTATGGCTACACCTTC.

This clone was counted once. The rearrangement links TRBV28 to TRBJ1-2; D is perhaps TRBD1 (5 bases). CDR1 and CDR2 from the germline V gene are MDHEN and SYDVKM. This CDR3 comprises 14 residues. Trimming took 8 bases from V and 4 from J, leaving 17 bases between them. CDR3 nucleotides: TGTGCCAGCGGTTATATAGGGGTTTCCTATGGCTACACCTTC. This codes for CASGYIGVSYGYTF.

This chain joins TRBV25-1 and TRBJ2-1; D is ambiguous. Trimming took off 6 bases at V and 3 bases at J, with 15 bases between the two ends. This CDR3 has 15 residues. The germline V gene encodes CDR1 MGHDK and CDR2 SYGVNS. In DNA, the CDR3 is TGTGCCAGCAGCGAACCAGAATATTACTACAATGAGCAGTTCTTC. It yields the protein CASSEPEYYYNEQFF. Based on the CDR3 plus reference TRBV25-1 and TRBJ2-1, the full variable domain is EADIYQTPRYLVIGTGKKITLECSQTMGHDKMYWYQQDPGMELHLIHYSYGVNSTEKGDLSSESTVSRIRTEHFPLTLESARPSHTSQYLCASSEPEYYYNEQFFGPGTRLTVL.

This clone was recorded a few times. The likely explanation is a read error, given a far larger clone one base away. The chain couples TRBV7-8 to TRBJ2-1; 16 bases are a match to TRBD2. Per germline, CDR1 SGHVS and CDR2 FQNEAQ. The CDR3 has 18 residues. Trimming removed 2 bases from V and 7 bases from J; junction bases left unmatched: 8. The chain's CDR3 is CASSLKGTSGGGRNEQFF. CDR3 in DNA: TGTGCCAGCAGCTTAAAGGGGACTAGCGGGGGGGGTAGGAATGAGCAGTTCTTC.

The chain combines TRBV7-2 with TRBJ2-2, with no clear D. The CDR3 runs to 14 residues. Trimming removed 2 bases at V and 5 bases at J, with 9 bases between. Germline CDR1 and CDR2: SGHTA and FQGNSA. In DNA form, the CDR3 reads TGTGCCAGCAGCTTACTAGTTCGGACCGGGGAGCTGTTTTTT. It translates to CASSLLVRTGELFF.

The gene calls are TRBV6-1 and TRBJ1-2; TRBD1 agrees at 11 bases. This CDR3 is built from 15 residues. In germline, CDR1 is MNHNS, CDR2 SASEGT. V shed 8 bases and J 0 bases; nucleotides not matched to a gene: 5. The CDR3 nucleotides are TGTGCCAGCCCGGGACAGGGGGGAGCTAACTATGGCTACACCTTC. Protein: CASPGQGGANYGYTF.

The chain uses TRBV10-3 and TRBJ2-1; D may be TRBD2 (5 bases). V gave up 3 bases and J gave up 7 bases, with 10 bases separating them. CDR1 is ENHRY, CDR2 SYGVKD, per germline. CDR3 length: 13 amino acids. Here the CDR3 DNA reads TGTGCCATCAGTGACCGGACTTTTAATGAGCAGTTCTTC. The encoded protein is CAISDRTFNEQFF.

The CDR3 DNA is TGTGCCAGCAGGAGACAGGGGAAGGACACTGAAGCTTTCTTT. It encodes CASRRQGKDTEAFF. This sequence joins TRBV2 and TRBJ1-1, with 8 bases aligning to TRBD1. This CDR3 region has 14 residues. V lost 6 bases and J lost 3; bases outside the gene matches: 6. Looked up from germline, CDR1 is SNHLY and CDR2 is FYNNEI. Complete variable domain (other parts from reference TRBV2 and TRBJ1-1): EPEVTQTPSHQVTQMGQEVILRCVPISNHLYFYWYRQILGQKVEFLVSFYNNEISEKSEIFDDQFSVERPDGSNFTLKIRSTKLEDSAMYFCASRRQGKDTEAFFGQGTRLTVV.

This clone was seen more than once but under ten times. V and J are TRBV6-1 and TRBJ2-4; unclear D gene. Per germline, CDR1 MNHNS and CDR2 SASEGT. Between the trimmed V and J ends, which lost 7 bases and 12 bases, there was a span of 19 bases. CDR3 size: 13 residues. The CDR3 DNA sequence: TGTGCCAGCATTGAGGCCGATGCAATGGCTCAGTACTTC. It is translated as CASIEADAMAQYF.

This chain joins TRBV11-2 and TRBJ2-5; D unresolved. The V gene lost 5 bases and the J gene lost 4 bases, with 20 bases spanning the gap. CDR3 length: 16 residues. Germline lookup yields CDR1 SGHAT and CDR2 FQNNGV. CDR3 protein: CASSVSYWGWGETQYF. The DNA of the CDR3 is TGTGCCAGCAGCGTATCGTACTGGGGTTGGGGAGAGACCCAGTACTTC.

V is TRBV7-8 and J is TRBJ2-7; TRBD1 aligns across 8 bases. With V trimmed by 5 bases and J by 2 bases, 5 bases remained unmatched. The CDR3 has 14 residues. CDR1 and CDR2 from the germline V gene are SGHVS and FQNEAQ. The CDR3 coding sequence is TGTGCCAGCAGCAGACAGGGGTTCGCCTACGAGCAGTACTTC. It codes for CASSRQGFAYEQYF.

This chain uses TRBV27 with TRBJ2-3, with D perhaps matching TRBD1 (5 bases). The CDR3 contains 15 residues. Looked up from germline, CDR1 is MNHEY and CDR2 is SMNVEV (reference sequence). Deletions cut 11 bases from V and 3 bases from J, with 21 bases between. This chain's CDR3 is CARDDSLASTDTQYF. The DNA for the CDR3 is TGTGCCCGCGACGACAGCCTCGCGAGTACAGATACGCAGTATTTT.